This entry lists 19 T cell receptor beta chains sequenced from one sample in a study of shared clonotypes between healthy human individuals. Profiled with immunoSEQ multiplex PCR; TCRdb holds only in-frame clones, not every one. The top ten hold 0.13% of the sample, which has 2 million to 2.5 million clones, approximately 94% seen once. Source material: naive CD4+ T cells sorted from blood. The subset was: CD45RA+ positively selected. The receptors here all came from a man aged 18 to 35 in good health.

The rearrangement joins TRBV2 to TRBJ2-4, with D uncertain. The CDR3 has 14 amino acids. V was trimmed by 7 bases and J by 2 bases, leaving 12 bases between them. Germline-derived CDR1 and CDR2 are SNHLY and FYNNEI. The CDR3 bases are TGTGCCAGCAACCCCACTTTGCCCAAAAACATTCAGTACTTC. This sequence encodes CASNPTLPKNIQYF.

As to this clone: At the DNA level, this CDR3 is encoded by other sequences in the same sample as well. J is TRBJ1-2 and V is TRBV18; 7 bases are shared with TRBD1. CDR1 and CDR2 (germline): KGHSH, LQKENI. The CDR3 loop spans 13 amino acids. Trimming at V came to 2 bases and at J to 4 bases, leaving 1 base not matched to a gene. Written as DNA, the CDR3 is TGTGCCAGCTCACCAGACAGGGTCTATGGCTACACCTTC. Translation gives CASSPDRVYGYTF.

The J gene is TRBJ2-3, the V gene TRBV5-4; possible D gene TRBD2, 6 bases. Germline-derived CDR1 and CDR2 are SGHNT and YYREEE (reference sequence). V lost 0 bases and J 3 bases, leaving 11 bases between the germline ends. This CDR3 has 15 amino acids. CDR3 nucleotide sequence: TGTGCCAGCAGCTTGGCTTGGACTACGACAGATACGCAGTATTTT. Encoded protein: CASSLAWTTTDTQYF.

V usage is TRBV27 and J usage is TRBJ2-3; maybe TRBD1 (5 bases). Per the germline V gene, CDR1 is MNHEY and CDR2 is SMNVEV (reference sequence). The length of the CDR3 is 14 residues. Trimming took 6 bases from V and 4 from J, leaving 14 bases between them. The CDR3 bases are TGTGCCAGCAGAATGCAGGGTTACCCAGATACGCAGTATTTT. Protein: CASRMQGYPDTQYF.

The genes are TRBV5-1 and TRBJ2-2; 9 nucleotides align to TRBD2. This CDR3 is 16 amino acids long. CDR1 and CDR2 (germline): SGHRS, YFSETQ. Trimming cost V 3 bases and J 6 bases; bases outside gene matches: 9. CDR3 coding DNA: TGCGCCAGCAGCTCCCGGGCTAGCGGGGTGGCCGGGGAGCTGTTTTTT. Translation gives CASSSRASGVAGELFF.

The chain links TRBV7-2 to TRBJ2-7; D tentatively reads TRBD1 or TRBD2 (5 bases each). Germline CDR1 is SGHTA and CDR2 is FQGNSA. V was trimmed by 1 base and J by 3 bases, leaving 7 bases between them. The CDR3 totals 13 residues. Here the CDR3 reads CASSLGGYYEQYF. CDR3 nucleotide sequence: TGTGCCAGCAGCTTAGGGGGGTACTACGAGCAGTACTTC.

This sequence joins TRBV5-8 and TRBJ2-5; the D call may be TRBD1 or TRBD2 (5 bases each). Trimming shortened V by 5 bases and J by 1 base, and 9 bases separated the two germline ends. The CDR3 extends over 13 amino acids. From germline, CDR1 is SGHTS and CDR2 YDEGEE. CDR3 in DNA: TGTGCCAGCAGAGGGACCTTCCAAGAGACCCAGTACTTC. Protein sequence: CASRGTFQETQYF.

The genes are TRBV7-6 and TRBJ1-1; no clear D gene. Per germline, CDR1 SGHVS and CDR2 FNYEAQ. The CDR3 runs to 15 residues. The V end lost 5 bases, the J end lost 0 bases, and 13 bases lay between the germline ends. CDR3 DNA sequence: TGTGCCAGCAGCCAGAGACGGATCATGAACACTGAAGCTTTCTTT. This gives the protein CASSQRRIMNTEAFF.

V usage is TRBV27 and J usage is TRBJ1-2; D not resolved. The germline gives CDR1 MNHEY, CDR2 SMNVEV (reference sequence). With 2 bases removed from V and 2 bases from J, the gap between germline ends came to 6 bases. The CDR3 is 13 residues long. CDR3 region: CASSLHKNYGYTF. Written as DNA, the CDR3 is TGTGCCAGCAGTTTACACAAAAACTATGGCTACACCTTC.

As for this clone: The sample carries other DNA sequences with the same CDR3. The chain links TRBV11-2 to TRBJ2-7; D is unclear. V shed 1 base and J shed 6 bases, with 4 bases lying between them. The CDR3 runs 11 residues. CDR1 SGHAT and CDR2 FQNNGV come from the germline V gene. The CDR3 reads CASSLVSEQYF. The CDR3, as DNA: TGTGCCAGCAGCTTAGTTAGCGAGCAGTACTTC.

The genes are TRBV6-5 and TRBJ2-2; 9 bases agree with TRBD2. Losses at the gene ends were 4 bases for V and 2 bases for J; bases not matched to a gene: 2. The CDR3 has 15 residues. CDR1 is MNHEY, CDR2 SVGAGI, per germline. The CDR3 region is CASSSSGINTGELFF. CDR3 in DNA: TGTGCCAGCAGTTCTAGCGGGATAAACACCGGGGAGCTGTTTTTT.

This chain uses TRBV4-1 with TRBJ1-1; 10 nucleotides match TRBD1. The CDR3 runs 14 residues. CDR1 is MGHRA and CDR2 is YSYEKL in the germline V gene. V gave up 1 base and J gave up 6 bases; unmatched junction bases: 2. DNA for the CDR3: TGCGCCAGCAGCCAAGCGGACAGGGGGTCTGAAGCTTTCTTT. Translation gives CASSQADRGSEAFF.

The chain employs TRBV7-2 and TRBJ1-2; a weak D match, TRBD1 (6 bases). Trimming shortened V by 5 bases and J by 8 bases, and 15 bases separated the two germline ends. Germline V gene data show CDR1 as SGHTA and CDR2 as FQGNSA. The CDR3 loop spans 13 amino acids. This CDR3 reads CASSEDRGFGYTF. CDR3 DNA sequence: TGTGCCAGCAGCGAGGACAGAGGGTTCGGCTACACCTTC.

This clone is a singleton in its sample. V gene TRBV5-6 combines with J gene TRBJ2-7; no reliable D call. V lost 3 bases and J 5 bases, leaving 6 bases between the germline ends. Germline values: CDR1 SGHDT, CDR2 YYEEEE. The CDR3 is made up of 11 amino acids. CDR3 DNA: TGTGCCAGCAGCTCCCCCAACGAGCAGTACTTC. Encoded protein: CASSSPNEQYF.

Worth noting for this clone: Other DNA sequences in this specimen translate into the identical CDR3. The chain uses TRBV4-1 and TRBJ2-1; possibly TRBD2 for D (5 bases). Germline CDR1 and CDR2: MGHRA and YSYEKL. The CDR3 loop spans 16 amino acids. Between the trimmed V and J ends, which lost 2 bases and 0 bases, there was a span of 11 bases. The CDR3 DNA follows: TGCGCCAGCAGCCAACCGGGAAGAAGCTCCTACAATGAGCAGTTCTTC. Amino acid sequence: CASSQPGRSSYNEQFF.

The genes are TRBV7-3 and TRBJ1-1; D remains unclear. Per germline, CDR1 SGHTA and CDR2 FQGTGA. V was pared by 1 base and J by 4 bases, with 10 bases between. CDR3 length: 14 amino acids. This CDR3 is CASSLRASGTEAFF. In nucleotides, the CDR3 is TGTGCCAGCAGCTTAAGAGCCAGCGGCACTGAAGCTTTCTTT.

J is TRBJ1-2 and V is TRBV27; no definite D call. CDR1 is MNHEY, CDR2 SMNVEV, per germline (reference sequence). This CDR3 is built from 13 residues. V lost 5 bases to trimming and J lost 4 bases, with 11 bases between them. For the CDR3, the DNA is TGTGCCAGCAGTACCCGTCCTGGCTATGGCTACACCTTC. Protein sequence: CASSTRPGYGYTF.

V is TRBV7-9 and J is TRBJ1-2; D might be TRBD1 (6 bases). The CDR3 totals 13 residues. Germline V gives CDR1 SEHNR, CDR2 FQNEAQ (reference sequence). V lost 3 bases to trimming and J lost 2 bases, with 7 bases between them. CDR3 loop: CASSFTGNYGYTF. The CDR3 region has the DNA TGTGCCAGCAGCTTCACAGGGAACTATGGCTACACCTTC.

The genes are TRBV7-8 and TRBJ1-5; D is unclear. V lost 1 base and J 0 bases, leaving 7 bases between the germline ends. Germline CDR1 and CDR2: SGHVS and FQNEAQ. This CDR3 has 15 amino acids. The CDR3 DNA reads as TGTGCCAGCAGCTTAGTGGGGAATAGCAATCAGCCCCAGCATTTT. It is translated as CASSLVGNSNQPQHF.